This T cell receptor (beta chain) was profiled in a study of T-cell memory formation after mild COVID-19. Looking at the study overall: TCR clustering was largely donor specific.

Each CDR3 protein gets one entry after TCRdb re-called the 5' RACE reads with MiXCR. The sample yields roughly 450,000 distinct CDR3 sequences, more than 15% seen once. This CDR3 has 16 amino acids. CDR1 and CDR2 from the germline V gene are LGHNA and YSLEER. V was shortened by 0 bases and J by 0 bases, with 11 bases between the two germline ends. This clonotype was counted between two and nine times. The chain employs TRBV4-3 and TRBJ1-2; a weak D match, TRBD1 (5 bases). Material for sequencing was PBMCs or a T cell subset sorted from them (not recorded which). The sequence derives from a young man who had mild COVID-19 (a few samples of this study predate the infection). Cell type and time point are not known. The CDR3 region has the DNA TGCGCCAGCAGCCAAGAAGGGGACGCCTCTAACTATGGCTACACCTTC. Residues: CASSQEGDASNYGYTF.